The 19 T cell receptor beta chains below come from one sample, sequenced in a study of blood T cell repertoires in COVID-19. The repertoire was sequenced with immunoSEQ multiplex PCR; TCRdb's copy has only in-frame clones and lacks some. This table has tens of thousands of clones, around 84% appearing once. Sequencing input: peripheral blood. These receptors were taken from a man aged 50 or older with active COVID-19.

The chain combines TRBV3-1 (or the pseudogene TRBV3-2) with TRBJ1-4; D gene ambiguous. V gave up 1 base and J gave up 8 bases, with 8 bases separating them. CDR1 and CDR2 from the germline V gene are LGHDT and YNNKEL (reference sequence). The CDR3 covers 13 residues. CDR3 DNA: TGTGCCAGCAGCCAAGGAGGGAGGGAAAAACTGTTTTTT. As protein: CASSQGGREKLFF.

A single count supports this clone. The chain recombines TRBV7-8 with TRBJ2-1; D possibly corresponds to TRBD2 (5 bases). V was trimmed by 1 base and J by 2 bases, leaving 9 bases between them. CDR1 is SGHVS, CDR2 FQNEAQ, per germline. There are 15 residues in the CDR3. CDR3 protein: CASSLDNGAYNEQFF. CDR3 nucleotide sequence: TGTGCCAGCAGCTTAGATAACGGGGCCTACAATGAGCAGTTCTTC.

The CDR3 region has the DNA TGCGCCAGCAGTGAGTCGATAGGGGGAATCGTCCAGCCCCAGCATTTT. Amino acid sequence: CASSESIGGIVQPQHF. V is TRBV10-1 and J is TRBJ1-5; D may be TRBD1 (6 bases). The germline V and J ends were trimmed by 0 bases and 7 bases, with 16 bases remaining between them. This CDR3 comprises 16 residues. Per germline, CDR1 WNHNN and CDR2 SYGVQD (reference sequence).

The J gene is TRBJ1-5, the V gene TRBV18; a possible D gene is TRBD1 (6 bases). CDR1 and CDR2 from the germline V gene are KGHSH and LQKENI. The CDR3 has 20 amino acids. V lost 3 bases and J lost 4, with 28 bases in between. The DNA of the CDR3 is TGTGCCAGCTCACCCCGTTTCTCAACAACCAGGGGCGTTGGAAATCAGCCCCAGCATTTT. It specifies CASSPRFSTTRGVGNQPQHF.

The V and J genes are TRBV14 and TRBJ2-3; D gene ambiguous. Trimming removed 4 bases at V and 5 bases at J, with 7 bases between. This CDR3 has 12 residues. Germline V gene data show CDR1 as SGHDN and CDR2 as FVKESK. CDR3 in DNA: TGTGCCAGCAGCCCGACACAAGATACGCAGTATTTT. This sequence encodes CASSPTQDTQYF.

For the CDR3, the DNA is TGTGCCAGCAGTGTGGAAGCGGGGGCTACCGGGGAGCTGTTTTTT. Its translation is CASSVEAGATGELFF. The chain recombines TRBV2 with TRBJ2-2, with 8 bases lining up with TRBD2. This CDR3 is built from 15 residues. The V gene's germline CDR1 is SNHLY and CDR2 FYNNEI. With V trimmed by 4 bases and J by 5 bases, 6 bases remained unmatched. Complete variable domain (other parts from reference TRBV2 and TRBJ2-2): EPEVTQTPSHQVTQMGQEVILRCVPISNHLYFYWYRQILGQKVEFLVSFYNNEISEKSEIFDDQFSVERPDGSNFTLKIRSTKLEDSAMYFCASSVEAGATGELFFGEGSRLTVL.

The chain has TRBV13 and TRBJ1-3, with a possible D match to TRBD1 (5 bases). The germline V gene encodes CDR1 PRHDT and CDR2 FYEKMQ (reference sequence). The length of the CDR3 is 15 residues. V lost 3 bases, J lost 1 base, and 10 bases lay in between. The CDR3 DNA reads TGTGCCAGCAGCTTTGGTAGGGGTTCTGGAAACACCATATATTTT. This sequence encodes CASSFGRGSGNTIYF.

CDR3 protein: CASSSPPEKLFF. The CDR3 nucleotides are TGTGCCAGCAGTTCCCCCCCAGAAAAACTGTTTTTT. The rearrangement joins TRBV6-1 to TRBJ1-4, with D unclear. Per the germline V gene, CDR1 is MNHNS and CDR2 is SASEGT. The CDR3 is 12 amino acids. The V end lost 5 bases, the J end lost 8 bases, and 9 bases lay between the germline ends.

This chain joins TRBV19 and TRBJ1-5, with 7 bases matching TRBD1. V lost 2 bases, J lost 2 bases, and 3 bases stayed unmatched. The germline CDR1 and CDR2 sequences are LNHDA and SQIVND (reference sequence). The length of the CDR3 is 15 residues. The CDR3 bases are TGTGCCAGTAGTATAACAGGGGCGGGCAATCAGCCCCAGCATTTT. Protein sequence: CASSITGAGNQPQHF.

This sequence joins TRBV19 and TRBJ1-5, with TRBD1 matching 8 bases. The ends lost 2 bases at V and 3 bases at J; junction bases unmatched: 3. The CDR3 has 15 residues. CDR1 and CDR2 from the germline V gene are LNHDA and SQIVND (reference sequence). The CDR3 loop is CASSIQGAPNQPQHF. Here the CDR3 DNA reads TGTGCCAGTAGTATACAGGGGGCGCCCAATCAGCCCCAGCATTTT.

The V gene is TRBV28, the J gene TRBJ2-3, with a tentative D call TRBD2 (5 bases). From germline, CDR1 is MDHEN and CDR2 SYDVKM. CDR3 length: 13 amino acids. The V and J ends lost 5 bases and 8 bases respectively, with 14 bases between them. CDR3 in DNA: TGTGCCAGCAGTCTATCACGGGAAGGTACGCAGTATTTT. Its translation: CASSLSREGTQYF.

The gene calls are TRBV6-4 and TRBJ2-2; TRBD2 agrees at 7 bases. Germline assignment: CDR1 MRHNA and CDR2 SNTAGT. The V gene end was trimmed by 0 bases and the J gene end by 4 bases; junction bases not matched to a gene: 8. The CDR3 runs 17 residues. DNA of the CDR3: TGTGCCAGCAGTGACTCGAGGCGGGAGTGGGTCACCGGGGAGCTGTTTTTT. It yields the protein CASSDSRREWVTGELFF.

The chain recombines TRBV19 with TRBJ1-2, with 10 bases aligning to TRBD1. With V trimmed by 3 bases and J by 0 bases, 7 bases remained unmatched. The germline gives CDR1 LNHDA, CDR2 SQIVND (reference sequence). The CDR3 contains 17 residues. CDR3: CASSIAGTGVTNYGYTF. In nucleotides, the CDR3 is TGTGCCAGTAGTATCGCCGGGACAGGGGTGACTAACTATGGCTACACCTTC. Full variable domain (rest looked up from reference TRBV19 and TRBJ1-2): DGGITQSPKYLFRKEGQNVTLSCEQNLNHDAMYWYRQDPGQGLRLIYYSQIVNDFQKGDIAEGYSVSREKKESFPLTVTSAQKNPTAFYLCASSIAGTGVTNYGYTFGSGTRLTVV.

This chain links TRBV6-1 with TRBJ2-1; no reliable D call. The CDR3 loop spans 16 amino acids. V was clipped by 2 bases and J by 0 bases, with 11 bases between them. In germline, CDR1 is MNHNS, CDR2 SASEGT. CDR3 in amino acids: CASSENPPGSYNEQFF. CDR3 in DNA: TGTGCCAGCAGTGAAAACCCCCCGGGCTCCTACAATGAGCAGTTCTTC.

The V gene is TRBV5-6, the J gene TRBJ2-1, with D hard to call. Germline lookup yields CDR1 SGHDT and CDR2 YYEEEE. The CDR3 consists of 12 residues. The germline V and J ends were trimmed by 1 base and 8 bases, with 7 bases remaining between them. CDR3 DNA: TGTGCCAGCAGCTTGATCTTCTATGAGCAGTTCTTC. This codes for CASSLIFYEQFF.

This sequence joins TRBV11-2 and TRBJ2-7; D gene uncertain. The CDR3 has 14 residues. CDR1 is SGHAT, CDR2 FQNNGV, per germline. The V and J ends lost 4 bases and 2 bases respectively, with 12 bases between them. The CDR3 sequence is CASSSVFSAYEQYF. In nucleotides, the CDR3 is TGTGCCAGCAGCTCCGTGTTTTCGGCCTACGAGCAGTACTTC.

The J gene is TRBJ1-2, the V gene TRBV2; D not certain. The CDR3 spans 13 residues. The germline CDR1 and CDR2 sequences are SNHLY and FYNNEI. V lost 6 bases and J 4 bases, leaving 12 bases between the germline ends. CDR3 sequence: CASRPTEFYGYTF. CDR3 DNA sequence: TGTGCCAGCAGACCCACAGAGTTCTATGGCTACACCTTC. Full variable domain (outside the CDR3, taken from reference TRBV2 and TRBJ1-2): EPEVTQTPSHQVTQMGQEVILRCVPISNHLYFYWYRQILGQKVEFLVSFYNNEISEKSEIFDDQFSVERPDGSNFTLKIRSTKLEDSAMYFCASRPTEFYGYTFGSGTRLTVV.

This clone occurred once. This rearrangement joins TRBV2 to TRBJ1-5; D gene ambiguous. V lost 7 bases and J lost 5, with 18 bases in between. Looked up from germline, CDR1 is SNHLY and CDR2 is FYNNEI. The CDR3 spans 15 residues. CDR3 residues: CASTGDPTSYQPQHF. The CDR3 nucleotides are TGTGCCAGCACGGGAGATCCCACATCTTATCAGCCCCAGCATTTT.

The V call is TRBV2, the J call TRBJ2-5; weak D call: TRBD1 (5 bases). Deletions cut 0 bases from V and 2 bases from J, with 7 bases between. Per the germline V gene, CDR1 is SNHLY and CDR2 is FYNNEI. The CDR3 has 14 amino acids. The CDR3 DNA follows: TGTGCCAGCAGTGAAGCGCCAGGGCAAGAGACCCAGTACTTC. It encodes CASSEAPGQETQYF. The complete variable domain, with remaining parts taken from reference TRBV2 and TRBJ2-5, reads EPEVTQTPSHQVTQMGQEVILRCVPISNHLYFYWYRQILGQKVEFLVSFYNNEISEKSEIFDDQFSVERPDGSNFTLKIRSTKLEDSAMYFCASSEAPGQETQYFGPGTRLLVL.